These T cell receptor beta chains were read from a single sample in a study of blood T cell repertoires in COVID-19. Measured with immunoSEQ multiplex PCR; TCRdb has only the in-frame clones, and not every one. The table lists under 200,000 clones, approximately 91% of them singletons. Material: peripheral blood. These receptors were collected from a man between 50 and 59 years old with acute or convalescent COVID-19. Each CDR3 is given with its conserved first and last residue. Each record gives: CDR3 DNA, CDR3 protein, D gene, J gene, V gene, clone size, CDR3 length. The D gene is left open where the match is weak. Size values are once, few and many counts, or a class for expanded clones, and some rows have none.

TGTGCCAGCAGCTTTAATGCGGACAGGGAGTATGGCTACACCTTC CASSFNADREYGYTF TRBD1 TRBJ1-2 TRBV11-2 . 15
TGTGCCAGCAGAGGAACGGGACAGGGGGACACCCTCCACTTT CASRGTGQGDTLHF TRBD1 TRBJ1-6 TRBV6-5 . 14
TGTGCCAGCAGCGTGGGGGGGCTGTCCTACAATGAGCAGTTCTTC CASSVGGLSYNEQFF . TRBJ2-1 TRBV9 once 15
TGTGCCAGCAGCTTATCGGCAGGACCCCTCCACTTT CASSLSAGPLHF . TRBJ1-6 TRBV7-9 . 12
TGTGCCATAGGACAGGGCATTGAGCCCCAGCATTTT CAIGQGIEPQHF TRBD1 TRBJ1-5 TRBV10-3 . 12
TGTGCCAGTAGTATGGAGACAGGGTATGTTGGCTCACCCCTCCACTTT CASSMETGYVGSPLHF TRBD1 TRBJ1-6 TRBV19 . 16
TGTGCCAGCAGCCTCCAATCCAGTGTAGCTACTGGAAACACCATATATTTT CASSLQSSVATGNTIYF . TRBJ1-3 TRBV3-1/TRBV3-2 . 17
TGTGCTAGTGGTTTCCCCCCGGGAAGAGGGAATGAAAAACTGTTTTTT CASGFPPGRGNEKLFF . TRBJ1-4 TRBV12-5 . 16
TGTGCCAGCTCACTCGAGGGTGTTGGAGATCAGCCCCAGCATTTT CASSLEGVGDQPQHF . TRBJ1-5 TRBV18 . 15
TGTGCCAGCAGTTTAGGTGGGACAGGGGGTTATGGCTACACCTTC CASSLGGTGGYGYTF TRBD1 TRBJ1-2 TRBV28 few 15
TGTGCCAGCAGCTTAATGGGACAGCATAATGAAAAACTGTTTTTT CASSLMGQHNEKLFF TRBD1 TRBJ1-4 TRBV7-9 . 15
TGTGCCAGCAGCCCACAGGGTTATGGCTACACCTTC CASSPQGYGYTF . TRBJ1-2 TRBV5-8 . 12
TGTGCCACCAGCAGAGATCCCGGTCAGGGGCCTGAAGCTTTCTTT CATSRDPGQGPEAFF . TRBJ1-1 TRBV15 . 15
TGTGCCAGCAGTTACTACGTTGGGGGACAAAACTATGGCTACACCTTC CASSYYVGGQNYGYTF . TRBJ1-2 TRBV6-2/TRBV6-3 . 16